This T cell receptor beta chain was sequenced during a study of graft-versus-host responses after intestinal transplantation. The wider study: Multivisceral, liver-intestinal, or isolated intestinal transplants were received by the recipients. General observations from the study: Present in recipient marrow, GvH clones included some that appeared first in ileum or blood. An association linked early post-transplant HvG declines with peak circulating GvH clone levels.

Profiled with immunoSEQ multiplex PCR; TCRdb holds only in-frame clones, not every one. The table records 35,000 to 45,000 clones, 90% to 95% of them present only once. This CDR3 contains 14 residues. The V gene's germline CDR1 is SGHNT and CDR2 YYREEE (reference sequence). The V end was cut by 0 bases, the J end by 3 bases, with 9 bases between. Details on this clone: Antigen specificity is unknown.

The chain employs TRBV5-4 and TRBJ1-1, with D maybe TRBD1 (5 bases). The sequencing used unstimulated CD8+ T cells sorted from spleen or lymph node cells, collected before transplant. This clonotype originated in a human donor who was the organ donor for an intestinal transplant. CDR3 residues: CASSLAGSDTEAFF. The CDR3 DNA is TGTGCCAGCAGCTTGGCAGGGTCAGACACTGAAGCTTTCTTT.